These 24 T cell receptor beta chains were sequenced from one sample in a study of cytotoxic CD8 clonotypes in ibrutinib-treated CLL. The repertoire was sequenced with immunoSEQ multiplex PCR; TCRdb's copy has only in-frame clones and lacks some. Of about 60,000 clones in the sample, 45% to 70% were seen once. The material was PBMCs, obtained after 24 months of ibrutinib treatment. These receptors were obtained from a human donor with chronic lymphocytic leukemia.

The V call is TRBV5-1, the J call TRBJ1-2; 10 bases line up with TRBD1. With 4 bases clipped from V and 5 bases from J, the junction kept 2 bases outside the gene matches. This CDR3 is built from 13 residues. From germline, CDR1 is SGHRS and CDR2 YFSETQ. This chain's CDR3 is CASSGTGEYGYTF. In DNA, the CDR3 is TGCGCCAGCAGCGGGACAGGGGAGTATGGCTACACCTTC.

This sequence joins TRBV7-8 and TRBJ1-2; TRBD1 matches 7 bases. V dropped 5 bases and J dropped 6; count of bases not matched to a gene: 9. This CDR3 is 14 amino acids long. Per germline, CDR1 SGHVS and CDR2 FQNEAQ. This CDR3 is CASSTTGQVHGYTF. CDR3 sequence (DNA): TGTGCCAGCAGCACAACAGGACAGGTGCATGGCTACACCTTC.

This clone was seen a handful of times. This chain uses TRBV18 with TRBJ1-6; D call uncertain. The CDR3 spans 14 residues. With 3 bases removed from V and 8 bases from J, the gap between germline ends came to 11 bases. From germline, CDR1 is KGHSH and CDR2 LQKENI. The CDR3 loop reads CASSPSGGHSPLHF. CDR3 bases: TGTGCCAGCTCACCGTCAGGTGGGCATTCACCCCTCCACTTT.

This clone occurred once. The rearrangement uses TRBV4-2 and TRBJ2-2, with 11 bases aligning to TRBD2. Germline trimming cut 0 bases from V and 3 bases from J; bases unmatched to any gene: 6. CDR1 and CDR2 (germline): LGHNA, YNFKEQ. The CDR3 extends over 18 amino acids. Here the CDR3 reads CASSQDHGTSGYTGELFF. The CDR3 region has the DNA TGTGCCAGCAGCCAAGATCACGGGACTAGCGGTTACACCGGGGAGCTGTTTTTT.

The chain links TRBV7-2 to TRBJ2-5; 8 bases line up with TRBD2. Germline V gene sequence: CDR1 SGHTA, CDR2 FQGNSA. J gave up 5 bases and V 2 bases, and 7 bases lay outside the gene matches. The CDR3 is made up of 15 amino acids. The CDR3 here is CASSLRRGARETQYF. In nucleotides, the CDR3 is TGTGCCAGCAGCTTAAGGCGGGGGGCCCGTGAGACCCAGTACTTC.

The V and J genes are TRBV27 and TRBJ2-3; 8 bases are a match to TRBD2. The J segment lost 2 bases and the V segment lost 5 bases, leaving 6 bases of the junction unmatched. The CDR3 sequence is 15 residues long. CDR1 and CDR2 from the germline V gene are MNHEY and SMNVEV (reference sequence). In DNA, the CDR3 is TGTGCCAGCAGTCCGAGCGGGAGTTACACAGATACGCAGTATTTT. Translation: CASSPSGSYTDTQYF.

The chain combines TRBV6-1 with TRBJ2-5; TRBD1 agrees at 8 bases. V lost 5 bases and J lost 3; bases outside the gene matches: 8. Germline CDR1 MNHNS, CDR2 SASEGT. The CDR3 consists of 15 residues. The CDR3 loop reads CASSIRDRREETQYF. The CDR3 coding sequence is TGTGCCAGCAGTATCCGGGACAGGCGTGAAGAGACCCAGTACTTC.

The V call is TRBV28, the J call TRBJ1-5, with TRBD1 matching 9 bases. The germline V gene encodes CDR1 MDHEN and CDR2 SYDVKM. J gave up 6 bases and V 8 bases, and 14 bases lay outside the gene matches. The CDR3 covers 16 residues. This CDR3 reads CASHDWKQGAGQPQHF. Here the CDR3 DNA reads TGTGCCAGCCACGACTGGAAACAGGGGGCCGGTCAGCCCCAGCATTTT.

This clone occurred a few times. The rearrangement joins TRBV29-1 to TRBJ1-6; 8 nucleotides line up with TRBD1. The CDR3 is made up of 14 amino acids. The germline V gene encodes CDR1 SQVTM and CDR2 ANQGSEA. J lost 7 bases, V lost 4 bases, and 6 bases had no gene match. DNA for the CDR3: TGCAGCGTTGGCGGACAGGGCCCAAATTCACCCCTCCACTTT. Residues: CSVGGQGPNSPLHF.

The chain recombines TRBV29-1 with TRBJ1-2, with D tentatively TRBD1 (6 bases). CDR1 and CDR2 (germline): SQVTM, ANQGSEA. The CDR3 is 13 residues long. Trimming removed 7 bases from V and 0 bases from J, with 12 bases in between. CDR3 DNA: TGCAGCGCGAGGGACAAAGCTAACTATGGCTACACCTTC. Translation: CSARDKANYGYTF.

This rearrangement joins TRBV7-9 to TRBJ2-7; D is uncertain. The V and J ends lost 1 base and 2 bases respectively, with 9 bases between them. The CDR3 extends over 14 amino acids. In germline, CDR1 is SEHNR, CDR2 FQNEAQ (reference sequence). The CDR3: CASSLDRRPYEQYF. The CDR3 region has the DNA TGTGCCAGCAGCTTAGACAGAAGGCCCTACGAGCAGTACTTC. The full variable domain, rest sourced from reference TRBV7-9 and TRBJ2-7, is DTGVSQNPRHKITKRGQNVTFRCDPISEHNRLYWYRQTLGQGPEFLTYFQNEAQLEKSRLLSDRFSAERPKGSFSTLEIQRTEQGDSAMYLCASSLDRRPYEQYFGPGTRLTVT.

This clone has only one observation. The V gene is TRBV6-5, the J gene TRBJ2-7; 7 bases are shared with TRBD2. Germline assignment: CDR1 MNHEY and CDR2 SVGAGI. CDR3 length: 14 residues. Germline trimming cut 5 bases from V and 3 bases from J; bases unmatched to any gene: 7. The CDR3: CASSPRTSVYEQYV. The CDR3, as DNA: TGTGCCAGCAGTCCCCGGACTAGTGTCTACGAGCAGTACGTC.

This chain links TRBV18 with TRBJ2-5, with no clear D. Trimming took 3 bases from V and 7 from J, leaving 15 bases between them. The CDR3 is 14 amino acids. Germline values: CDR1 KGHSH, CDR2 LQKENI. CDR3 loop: CASSPILHLGTQYF. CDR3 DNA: TGTGCCAGCTCACCCATACTCCATCTGGGGACCCAGTACTTC.

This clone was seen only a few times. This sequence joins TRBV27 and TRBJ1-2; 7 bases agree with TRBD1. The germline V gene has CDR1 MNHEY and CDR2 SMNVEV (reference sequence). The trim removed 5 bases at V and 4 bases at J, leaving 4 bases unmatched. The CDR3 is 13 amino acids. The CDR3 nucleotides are TGTGCCAGCAGTCCACAGGGGAGCTATGGCTACACCTTC. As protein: CASSPQGSYGYTF.

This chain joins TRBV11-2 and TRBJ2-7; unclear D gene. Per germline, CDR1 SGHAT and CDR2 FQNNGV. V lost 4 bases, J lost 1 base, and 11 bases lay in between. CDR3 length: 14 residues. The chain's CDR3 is CASSSVVSSYEQYV. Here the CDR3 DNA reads TGTGCCAGCAGCTCGGTAGTCAGTTCCTACGAGCAGTACGTC.

As DNA, the CDR3 is TGTGCCAGCAGCTGGGACAGGGATCAGCCCCAGCATTTT. Amino acid sequence: CASSWDRDQPQHF. The chain is built from TRBV7-9 and TRBJ1-5; TRBD1 matches 9 bases. V trimming: 4 bases; J trimming: 5 bases; junction bases outside the gene matches: 0. From germline, CDR1 is SEHNR and CDR2 FQNEAQ (reference sequence). The CDR3 is made up of 13 amino acids.

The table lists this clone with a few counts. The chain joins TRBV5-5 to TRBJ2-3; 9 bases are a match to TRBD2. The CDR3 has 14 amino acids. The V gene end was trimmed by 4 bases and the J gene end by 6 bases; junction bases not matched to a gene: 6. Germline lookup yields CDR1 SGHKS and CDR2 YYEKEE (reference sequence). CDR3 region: CASSVGLAWDTQYF. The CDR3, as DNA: TGTGCCAGCAGCGTCGGACTAGCGTGGGATACGCAGTATTTT.

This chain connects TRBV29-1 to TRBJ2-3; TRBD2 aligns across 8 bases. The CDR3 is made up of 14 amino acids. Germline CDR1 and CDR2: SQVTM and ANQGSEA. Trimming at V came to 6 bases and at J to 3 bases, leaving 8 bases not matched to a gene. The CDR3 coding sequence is TGCAGCGTACGACTAAGCGGGGGAACAGATACGCAGTATTTT. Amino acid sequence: CSVRLSGGTDTQYF.

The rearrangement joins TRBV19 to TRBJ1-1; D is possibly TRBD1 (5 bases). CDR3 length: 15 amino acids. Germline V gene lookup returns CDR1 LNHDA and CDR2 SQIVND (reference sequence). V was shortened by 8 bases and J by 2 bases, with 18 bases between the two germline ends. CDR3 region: CASYGHGGPNTEAFF. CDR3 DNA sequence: TGTGCCAGTTACGGACACGGCGGACCCAACACTGAAGCTTTCTTT.

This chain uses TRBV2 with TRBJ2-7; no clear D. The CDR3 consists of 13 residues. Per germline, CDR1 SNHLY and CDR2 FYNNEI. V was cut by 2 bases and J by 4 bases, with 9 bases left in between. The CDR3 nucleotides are TGTGCCAGCAGTGAAATTCCCGATTACGAGCAGTACTTC. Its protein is CASSEIPDYEQYF.

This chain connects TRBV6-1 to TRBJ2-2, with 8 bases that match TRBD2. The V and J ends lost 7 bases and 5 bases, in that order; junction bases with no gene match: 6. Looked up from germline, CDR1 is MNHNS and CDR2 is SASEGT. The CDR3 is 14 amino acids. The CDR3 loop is CASIRTSRTGELFF. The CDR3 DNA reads TGTGCCAGCATTAGGACTAGCAGAACCGGGGAGCTGTTTTTT.

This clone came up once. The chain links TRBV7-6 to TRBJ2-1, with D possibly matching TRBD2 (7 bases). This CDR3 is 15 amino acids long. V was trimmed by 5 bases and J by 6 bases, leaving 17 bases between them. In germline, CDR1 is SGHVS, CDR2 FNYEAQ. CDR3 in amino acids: CASSARGGVSNEQFF. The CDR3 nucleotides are TGTGCCAGCAGCGCAAGGGGGGGGGTTAGCAATGAGCAGTTCTTC.

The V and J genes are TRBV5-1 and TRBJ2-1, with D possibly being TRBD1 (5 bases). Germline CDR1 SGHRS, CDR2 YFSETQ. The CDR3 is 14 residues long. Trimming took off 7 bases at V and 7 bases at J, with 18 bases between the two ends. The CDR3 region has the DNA TGCGCCAGCCGCCAGGGTCCGGACCGGAATGAGCAGTTCTTC. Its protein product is CASRQGPDRNEQFF.

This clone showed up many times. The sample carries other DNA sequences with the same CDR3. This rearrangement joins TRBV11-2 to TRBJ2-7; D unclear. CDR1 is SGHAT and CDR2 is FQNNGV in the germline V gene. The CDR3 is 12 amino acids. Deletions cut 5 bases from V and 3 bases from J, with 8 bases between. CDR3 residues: CASSPPGYEQYF. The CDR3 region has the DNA TGTGCCAGCAGCCCCCCAGGCTACGAGCAGTACTTC. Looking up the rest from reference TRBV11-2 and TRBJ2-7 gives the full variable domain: EAGVAQSPRYKIIEKRQSVAFWCNPISGHATLYWYQQILGQGPKLLIQFQNNGVVDDSQLPKDRFSAERLKGVDSTLKIQPAKLEDSAVYLCASSPPGYEQYFGPGTRLTVT.